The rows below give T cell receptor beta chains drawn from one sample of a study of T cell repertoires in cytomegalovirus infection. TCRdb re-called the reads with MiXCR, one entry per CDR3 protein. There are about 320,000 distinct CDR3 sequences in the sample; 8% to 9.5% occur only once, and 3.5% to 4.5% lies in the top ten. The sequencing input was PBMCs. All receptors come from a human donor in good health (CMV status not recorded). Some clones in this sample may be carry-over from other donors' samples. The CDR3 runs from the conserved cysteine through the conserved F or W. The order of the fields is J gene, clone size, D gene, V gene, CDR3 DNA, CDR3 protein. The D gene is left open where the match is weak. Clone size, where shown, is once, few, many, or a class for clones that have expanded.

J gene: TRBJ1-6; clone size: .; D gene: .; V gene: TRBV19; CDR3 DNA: TGTGCCAGTAGTAAGGGGGGACTGACCGGATCGTATTCACCCCTCCACTTT; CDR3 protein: CASSKGGLTGSYSPLHF
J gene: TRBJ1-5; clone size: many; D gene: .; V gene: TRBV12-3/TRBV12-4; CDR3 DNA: TGTGCCAGCAGTCCGCAGGCTTCTCAGCCCCAGCATTTT; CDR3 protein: CASSPQASQPQHF
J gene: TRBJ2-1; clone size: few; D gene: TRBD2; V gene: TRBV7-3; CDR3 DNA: TGTGCCAGCAGCATTCTAGCGGGAGATTACAATGAGCAGTTCTTC; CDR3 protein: CASSILAGDYNEQFF
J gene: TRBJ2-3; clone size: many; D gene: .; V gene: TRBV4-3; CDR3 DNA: TGCGCCAGCAGCCAAGACACCGGGGGGCCGACAGATACGCAGTATTTT; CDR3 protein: CASSQDTGGPTDTQYF
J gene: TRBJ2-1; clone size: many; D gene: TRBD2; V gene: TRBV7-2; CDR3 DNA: TGTGCCAGCAGCTCGACTAGCGGGGCTGACCGTGAGCAGTTCTTC; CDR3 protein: CASSSTSGADREQFF
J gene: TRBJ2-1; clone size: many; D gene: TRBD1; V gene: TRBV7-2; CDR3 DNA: TGTGCCAGCAGCTTAGGGACAGGGGGCGCGTATAATGAGCAGTTCTTC; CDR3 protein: CASSLGTGGAYNEQFF
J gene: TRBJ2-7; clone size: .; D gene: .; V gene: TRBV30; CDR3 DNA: TGTGCCTGGAAGAGGGTGACCTTTTATTCCTACGAGCAGTACTTC; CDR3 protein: CAWKRVTFYSYEQYF
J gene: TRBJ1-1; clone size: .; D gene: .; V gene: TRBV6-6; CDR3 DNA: TGTGCCAGCAGTTTCGTGGCAGAAGCTTTCTTT; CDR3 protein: CASSFVAEAFF
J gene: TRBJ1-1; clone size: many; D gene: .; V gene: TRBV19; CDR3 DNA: TGTGCCAGTATGGACAGCGCAATGAACACTGAAGCTTTCTTT; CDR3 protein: CASMDSAMNTEAFF
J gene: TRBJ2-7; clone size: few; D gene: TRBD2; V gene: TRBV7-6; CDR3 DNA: TGTGCCAGCAGCTTGCTAGCGGGAGGGGGTATGGACGAGCAGTACTTC; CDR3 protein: CASSLLAGGGMDEQYF
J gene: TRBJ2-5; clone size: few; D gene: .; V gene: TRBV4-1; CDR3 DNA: TGCGCCAGCAGCACTCTGGGGGATCGAGAGACCCAGTACTTC; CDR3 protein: CASSTLGDRETQYF
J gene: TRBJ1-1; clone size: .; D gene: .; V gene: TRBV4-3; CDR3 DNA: TGCGCCAGCAGCCAAGATGTCAGGGTGGGGGTAGCTTTCTTT; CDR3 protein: CASSQDVRVGVAFF
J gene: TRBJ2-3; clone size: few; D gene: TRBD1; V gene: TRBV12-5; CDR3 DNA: TGTGCTAGTGGTTTCCAGGGGGCCCTATCCACAGATACGCAGTATTTT; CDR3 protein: CASGFQGALSTDTQYF
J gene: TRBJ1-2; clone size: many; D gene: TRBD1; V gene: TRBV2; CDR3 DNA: TGTGCCAGCAGTACTGGGACAGGGATTGGCTACACCTTC; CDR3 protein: CASSTGTGIGYTF
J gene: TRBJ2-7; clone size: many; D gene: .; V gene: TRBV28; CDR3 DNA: TGTGCCAGCACCGGTTCGCTCTCGGGCTCCTACGAGCAGTACTTC; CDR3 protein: CASTGSLSGSYEQYF
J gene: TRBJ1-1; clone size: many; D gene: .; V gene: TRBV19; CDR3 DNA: TGTGCCAGTAGTATAGATCGCGGAACTGAAGCTTTCTTT; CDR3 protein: CASSIDRGTEAFF
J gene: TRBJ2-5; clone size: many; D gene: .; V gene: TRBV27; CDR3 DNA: TGTGCCAGCAGTTTAAGGTCCCCCATATCCCAAGAGACCCAGTACTTC; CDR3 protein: CASSLRSPISQETQYF
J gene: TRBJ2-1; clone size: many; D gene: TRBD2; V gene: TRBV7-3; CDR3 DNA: TGTGCCAGCAGCTTAACCGCTAGCGGGGGGTCCTCAAATGAGCAGTTCTTC; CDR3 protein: CASSLTASGGSSNEQFF
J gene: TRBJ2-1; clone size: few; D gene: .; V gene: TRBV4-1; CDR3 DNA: TGCGCCAGCAGCCGCGCCGGCGGGGAGTGGGAGCAGTTCTTC; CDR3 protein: CASSRAGGEWEQFF
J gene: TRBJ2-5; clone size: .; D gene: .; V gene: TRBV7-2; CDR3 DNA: TGTGCCAGCAGCTTAGTGGGGGAGATCCAGTACTTC; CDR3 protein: CASSLVGEIQYF
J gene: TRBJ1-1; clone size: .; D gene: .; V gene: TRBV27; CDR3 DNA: TGTGCCAGCAGTTTATCGTATGTGACTGAAGCTTTCTTT; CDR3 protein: CASSLSYVTEAFF
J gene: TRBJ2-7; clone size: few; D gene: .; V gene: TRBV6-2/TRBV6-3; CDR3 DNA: TGTGCCAGCAGTCGATCAGGGGAGCACGAGCAGTACTTC; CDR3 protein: CASSRSGEHEQYF
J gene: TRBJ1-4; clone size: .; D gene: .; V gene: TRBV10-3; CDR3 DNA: TGTGCCATCAGTGACAGGGGAGAGGGAAAACTGTTTTTT; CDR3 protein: CAISDRGEGKLFF
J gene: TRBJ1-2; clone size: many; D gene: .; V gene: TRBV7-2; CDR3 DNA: TGTGCCAGCAGCTTTGGGGGGAGTCGCTACACCTTC; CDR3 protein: CASSFGGSRYTF
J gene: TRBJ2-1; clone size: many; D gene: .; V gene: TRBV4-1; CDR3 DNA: TGCGCCAGCAGCCCCTTGGAGGGCCCGTCCTACAATGAGCAGTTCTTC; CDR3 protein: CASSPLEGPSYNEQFF
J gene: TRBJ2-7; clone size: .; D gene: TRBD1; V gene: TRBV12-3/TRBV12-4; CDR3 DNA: TGTGCCAGCACTAAAACTCCGGGACAGGGGTCCGAGCAGTACTTC; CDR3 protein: CASTKTPGQGSEQYF
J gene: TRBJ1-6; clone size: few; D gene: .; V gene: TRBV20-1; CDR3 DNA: TGCAGTGCTAAGAGCCGGGATCAATCACCCCTCCACTTT; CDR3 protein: CSAKSRDQSPLHF
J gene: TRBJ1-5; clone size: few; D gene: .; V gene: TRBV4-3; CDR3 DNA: TGCGCCAGCAGCCCTTCCGGGGGCGCGGATCAGCCCCAGCATTTT; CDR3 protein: CASSPSGGADQPQHF
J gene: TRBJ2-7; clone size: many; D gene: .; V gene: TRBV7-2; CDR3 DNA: TGTGCCAGCAGCCCGACAGGGACTGGATACGAGCAGTACTTC; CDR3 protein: CASSPTGTGYEQYF
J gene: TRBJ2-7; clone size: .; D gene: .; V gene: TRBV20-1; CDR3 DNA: TGCAGTGCTTCAGGGGGGGGGGAGACCTACGAGCAGTACTTC; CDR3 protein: CSASGGGETYEQYF
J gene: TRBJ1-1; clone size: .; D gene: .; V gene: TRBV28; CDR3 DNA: TGTGCCAGCAGACCCCCCCGGGGGGGGGGCAGTGAAGCTTTCTTT; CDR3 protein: CASRPPRGGGSEAFF
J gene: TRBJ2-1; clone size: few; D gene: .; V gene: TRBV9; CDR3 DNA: TGTGCCAGCAGCGTAGGAGGTAGTTTGAGCTCCTACAATGAGCAGTTCTTC; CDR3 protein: CASSVGGSLSSYNEQFF
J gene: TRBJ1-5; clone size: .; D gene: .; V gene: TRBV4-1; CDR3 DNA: TGTGCCAGCAGCCAAGATGAGGAGGGGCGCGGCAATCAGCCCCAGCATTTT; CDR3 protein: CASSQDEEGRGNQPQHF
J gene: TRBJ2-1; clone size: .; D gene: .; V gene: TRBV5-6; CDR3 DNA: TGTGCCAGCAGCTTGGCCTGGGATGAGCAGTTCTTC; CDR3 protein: CASSLAWDEQFF
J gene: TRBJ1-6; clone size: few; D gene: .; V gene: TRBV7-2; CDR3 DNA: TGTGCCAGCAGCTTGGAGGACGCCCGCTATAATTCACCCCTCCACTTT; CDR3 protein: CASSLEDARYNSPLHF
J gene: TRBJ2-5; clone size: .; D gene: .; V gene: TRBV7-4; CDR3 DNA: TGTGCCAGCAGCCCAGGGACCTCGGAGACCCAGTACTTC; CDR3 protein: CASSPGTSETQYF
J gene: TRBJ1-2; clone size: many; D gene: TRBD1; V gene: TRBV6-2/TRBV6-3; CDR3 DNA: TGTGCCAGCAGTTACTCGGGACAGGGGCCGAGCTACACCTTC; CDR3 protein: CASSYSGQGPSYTF
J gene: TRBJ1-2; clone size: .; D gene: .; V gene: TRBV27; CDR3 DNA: TGTGCCAGCAGTTTCCGCGGCGCTGCACATGGCTACACCTTC; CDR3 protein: CASSFRGAAHGYTF
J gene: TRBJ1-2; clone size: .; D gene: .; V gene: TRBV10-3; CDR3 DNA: TGTGCCTCCGAAGACCCTAACTATGGCTACACCTTC; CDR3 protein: CASEDPNYGYTF
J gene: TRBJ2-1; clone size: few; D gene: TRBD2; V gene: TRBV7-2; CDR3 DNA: TGTGCCAGCAGCTTAGTGGTATGGACTAGCGGTTCGTCAATGTATGAGCAGTTCTTC; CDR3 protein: CASSLVVWTSGSSMYEQFF
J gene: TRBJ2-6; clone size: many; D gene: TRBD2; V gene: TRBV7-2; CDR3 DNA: TGTGCCAGCAGGGGACTAGCGGGACCTGGGGCCAACGTCCTGACTTTC; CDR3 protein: CASRGLAGPGANVLTF
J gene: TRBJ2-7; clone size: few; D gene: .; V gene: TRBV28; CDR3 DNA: TGTGCCAGCAGTTGGGACTACGAGCAGTACTTC; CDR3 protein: CASSWDYEQYF
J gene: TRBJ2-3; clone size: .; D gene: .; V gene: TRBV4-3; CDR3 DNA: TGCGCCAGCAGCAACTTACAGTTCACAGATACGCAGTATTTT; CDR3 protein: CASSNLQFTDTQYF
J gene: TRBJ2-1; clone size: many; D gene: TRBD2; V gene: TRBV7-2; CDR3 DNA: TGTGCCAGCAGCTTAGGTTATCCTAGCGGGATGTACAATGAGCAGTTCTTC; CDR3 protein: CASSLGYPSGMYNEQFF
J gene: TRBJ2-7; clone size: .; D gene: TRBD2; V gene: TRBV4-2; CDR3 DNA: TGTGCCAGCAGCCATCCCTGGGGGGGGGGAGGCGAGCAGTACTTC; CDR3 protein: CASSHPWGGGGEQYF
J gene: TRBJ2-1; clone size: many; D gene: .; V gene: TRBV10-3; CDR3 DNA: TGTGCCACCAGTCCCGGGACAACCTACAATGAGCAGTTCTTC; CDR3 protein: CATSPGTTYNEQFF
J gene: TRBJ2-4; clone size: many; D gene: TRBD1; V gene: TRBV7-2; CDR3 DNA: TGTGCCAGCAGCCTGGGGACAGGGGGCGCGGGGGAAAACATTCAGTACTTC; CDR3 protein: CASSLGTGGAGENIQYF
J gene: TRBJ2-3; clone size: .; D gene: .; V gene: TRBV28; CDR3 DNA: TGTGCCAGCAGTTTCCGGGGTTCAGATACGCAGTATTTT; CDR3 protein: CASSFRGSDTQYF
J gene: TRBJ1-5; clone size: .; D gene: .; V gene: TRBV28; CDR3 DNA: TGTGCCAGCAGTCTCCTGGGGGGGGGGAGCAATCAGCCCCAGCATTTT; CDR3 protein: CASSLLGGGSNQPQHF
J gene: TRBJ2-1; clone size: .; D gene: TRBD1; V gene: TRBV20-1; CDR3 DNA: TGCAGTGCCCTTCGGGACAGTACCTACAATGAGCAGTTCTTC; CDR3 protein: CSALRDSTYNEQFF
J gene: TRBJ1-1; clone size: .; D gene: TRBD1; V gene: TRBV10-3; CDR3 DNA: TGTGCCATCAGTACCCGGGACAGGAACACTGAAGCTTTCTTT; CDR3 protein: CAISTRDRNTEAFF
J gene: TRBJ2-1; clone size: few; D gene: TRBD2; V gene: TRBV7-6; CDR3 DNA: TGTGCCAGCAGCTTAGGGCGTCTAGCGGGAGGAGCAAATGAGCAGTTCTTC; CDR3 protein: CASSLGRLAGGANEQFF